A single sample gave rise to the 9 T cell receptor beta chains below, sequenced in a study of early T cells in non-severe SARS-CoV-2 infection (dated by TCRdb to the early 2020s). The protocol used for the library was 5' RACE. Sequencing was carried out with a NextSeq 500. The public reads were quality trimmed at Q25 with fastp and then assembled into clones with MiXCR by TCRdb, keeping productive beta chains. Each record represents a unique CDR3 protein, reported with the most common genes and DNA among its rows. The table for this sample lists about 98,000 distinct CDR3 sequences; roughly 11% of them were counted only once. The top ten clonotypes cover 4.5% to 5.5% of the sample. Sequencing was performed on whole blood. The receptors here all came from an adult who was a healthcare worker with PCR-confirmed SARS-CoV-2 infection or an uninfected control (not recorded which).

In this sample, this clonotype turned up many times. The chain carries TRBV9 and TRBJ1-5, with D uncertain. The CDR3 has 15 amino acids. The V end lost 4 bases, the J end lost 0 bases, and 11 bases lay between the germline ends. The V gene's germline CDR1 is SGDLS and CDR2 YYNGEE. CDR3 bases: TGTGCCAGCAGCCCCACGGCTTATAGCAATCAGCCCCAGCATTTT. Translated, it gives CASSPTAYSNQPQHF.

V usage is TRBV14 and J usage is TRBJ1-2; TRBD1 matches 8 bases. The CDR3 loop spans 15 amino acids. With V trimmed by 4 bases and J by 5 bases, 9 bases remained unmatched. Germline CDR1 is SGHDN and CDR2 is FVKESK. As DNA, the CDR3 is TGTGCCAGCAGCCCCCCGGGACAGGTGGGGTATGGCTACACCTTC. As protein: CASSPPGQVGYGYTF.

The chain is built from TRBV5-1 and TRBJ1-2; D may be TRBD1 (5 bases). From germline, CDR1 is SGHRS and CDR2 YFSETQ. CDR3 length equals 17 residues. V lost 2 bases, J lost 2 bases, and 19 bases lay in between. The CDR3 region has the DNA TGCGCCAGCAGCTTAAGAAGACCAGGGATGGAAAACTATGGCTACACCTTC. It yields the protein CASSLRRPGMENYGYTF.

This clonotype has a handful of counts. The chain combines TRBV10-3 with TRBJ2-1; the D is unclear. Trimming took off 6 bases at V and 4 bases at J, with 10 bases between the two ends. The germline V gene encodes CDR1 ENHRY and CDR2 SYGVKD. This CDR3 contains 13 residues. CDR3 amino acids: CAISAASYNEQFF. The CDR3 region has the DNA TGTGCCATCAGCGCTGCCTCGTACAATGAGCAGTTCTTC.

The V call is TRBV9, the J call TRBJ2-2, with 8 bases that match TRBD2. CDR1 is SGDLS and CDR2 is YYNGEE in the germline V gene. The CDR3 runs 15 residues. V gave up 3 bases and J gave up 2 bases; unmatched junction bases: 3. Here the CDR3 reads CASSAGTRNTGELFF. As DNA, the CDR3 is TGTGCCAGCAGCGCCGGGACTAGAAACACCGGGGAGCTGTTTTTT.

This clonotype was observed many times. V gene TRBV29-1 combines with J gene TRBJ2-7; maybe TRBD1 (6 bases). This CDR3 is 12 amino acids long. With 6 bases removed from V and 0 bases from J, the gap between germline ends came to 9 bases. Germline CDR1 reads SQVTM; CDR2 reads ANQGSEA. As DNA, the CDR3 is TGCAGCGTGAGGACAGCCTCCTACGAGCAGTACTTC. Translated, it gives CSVRTASYEQYF.

This clonotype was observed at least ten times. The chain joins TRBV11-2 to TRBJ2-1; TRBD2 aligns across 12 bases. J gave up 5 bases and V 4 bases, and 3 bases lay outside the gene matches. Germline V gene sequence: CDR1 SGHAT, CDR2 FQNNGV. The CDR3 length is 15 residues. The CDR3 sequence is CASSSRLAGDNEQFF. The CDR3 DNA reads TGTGCCAGCAGCTCCAGACTAGCGGGAGACAATGAGCAGTTCTTC. Combining the CDR3 with reference TRBV11-2 and TRBJ2-1 gives the whole variable domain EAGVAQSPRYKIIEKRQSVAFWCNPISGHATLYWYQQILGQGPKLLIQFQNNGVVDDSQLPKDRFSAERLKGVDSTLKIQPAKLEDSAVYLCASSSRLAGDNEQFFGPGTRLTVL.

This chain links TRBV7-2 with TRBJ1-2, with D possibly matching TRBD1 (6 bases). CDR1 is SGHTA, CDR2 FQGNSA, per germline. Between the trimmed V and J ends, which lost 5 bases and 7 bases, there was a span of 26 bases. The CDR3 has 17 amino acids. CDR3 sequence (DNA): TGTGCCAGCAGCCCCCGTGGGGGCGCAAACTCAGTGGCTGGCTACACCTTC. Protein: CASSPRGGANSVAGYTF.

In DNA form, the CDR3 reads TGTGCCAGCAGTGGCGTAGCGGAAGCCAAAAACATTCAGTACTTC. Its protein product is CASSGVAEAKNIQYF. The J gene is TRBJ2-4, the V gene TRBV28, with D tentatively TRBD2 (6 bases). The germline V and J ends were trimmed by 5 bases and 0 bases, with 11 bases remaining between them. Germline lookup yields CDR1 MDHEN and CDR2 SYDVKM. The CDR3 extends over 15 amino acids.